This T cell receptor beta chain originates from a study of cytomegalovirus exposure and HLA in healthy donors. The V and J ends lost 4 bases and 4 bases, in that order; junction bases with no gene match: 5. This CDR3 comprises 14 residues. The V gene's germline CDR1 is MNHNS and CDR2 SASEGT. The PCR was carried out with 60 Vbeta primers and 13 Jbeta primers. Method: immunoSEQ multiplex PCR; TCRdb's copy keeps in-frame clones and lacks some. The data show around 100,000 clones, approximately 66% seen once. This clone was detected only a few times. Specimen: PBMCs. This sequence joins TRBV6-1 and TRBJ1-1; 8 nucleotides match TRBD1. This TCR came from a middle-aged man in good health and CMV-seropositive. CDR3 sequence reads: CASSVRQGTTEAFF. In nucleotides, the CDR3 is TGTGCCAGCAGTGTCCGACAGGGGACCACTGAAGCTTTCTTT.